Presented here are 29 T cell receptor beta chains from one specimen sequenced in a study of OX40 agonist ivuxolimab in advanced cancers. Libraries were prepared by immunoSEQ multiplex PCR; TCRdb keeps only in-frame clonotypes and omits some of them. The sample lists fewer than 45,000 clones, approximately 90% seen once, with roughly 13% in the top ten. Specimen: CD4+ or CD8+ T cells sorted from blood, collected in a trial of the OX40 agonist ivuxolimab. These receptor sequences come from an adult with an advanced solid tumor such as melanoma, head and neck, liver or kidney cancer.

The V call is TRBV25-1, the J call TRBJ2-1, with a possible D match to TRBD1 (6 bases). Germline-derived CDR1 and CDR2 are MGHDK and SYGVNS. CDR3 length equals 13 residues. V lost 6 bases, J lost 4 bases, and 10 bases lay in between. As DNA, the CDR3 is TGTGCCAGCAGCCGGGACAAGTACAATGAGCAGTTCTTC. Residues: CASSRDKYNEQFF. The full variable domain, with the rest looked up from reference TRBV25-1 and TRBJ2-1, is EADIYQTPRYLVIGTGKKITLECSQTMGHDKMYWYQQDPGMELHLIHYSYGVNSTEKGDLSSESTVSRIRTEHFPLTLESARPSHTSQYLCASSRDKYNEQFFGPGTRLTVL.

The chain recombines TRBV27 with TRBJ2-7; D possibly corresponds to TRBD1 (5 bases). V dropped 2 bases and J dropped 5 bases, with 13 bases sitting between them. There are 14 residues in the CDR3. CDR1 is MNHEY and CDR2 is SMNVEV in the germline V gene (reference sequence). CDR3 sequence reads: CASSLGQGGNEQYF. CDR3 DNA: TGTGCCAGCAGTTTAGGGCAGGGCGGAAACGAGCAGTACTTC.

This rearrangement joins TRBV7-6 to TRBJ1-3; perhaps TRBD1 as D (5 bases). CDR1 and CDR2 from the germline V gene are SGHVS and FNYEAQ. The CDR3 is 16 amino acids. V was pared by 1 base and J by 1 base, with 11 bases between. CDR3 coding DNA: TGTGCCAGCAGCTTAGGGGGAGGACATTCTGGAAACACCATATATTTT. Translated: CASSLGGGHSGNTIYF.

The chain uses TRBV7-8 and TRBJ1-1; no clear D. CDR3 length equals 17 residues. Germline CDR1 is SGHVS and CDR2 is FQNEAQ. V dropped 1 base and J dropped 3 bases, with 18 bases sitting between them. CDR3 in amino acids: CASSLDPYPSRDTEAFF. DNA of the CDR3: TGTGCCAGCAGCTTAGACCCATATCCAAGCCGGGACACTGAAGCTTTCTTT.

This clone was counted a few times. The chain carries TRBV5-5 and TRBJ2-7; 12 nucleotides line up with TRBD2. This CDR3 contains 17 residues. J was trimmed by 1 base and V by 0 bases; bases with no gene match: 5. Germline V gives CDR1 SGHKS, CDR2 YYEKEE (reference sequence). The CDR3 here is CASSLAGGLAGSYEQYF. In nucleotides, the CDR3 is TGTGCCAGCAGCTTGGCCGGGGGACTAGCGGGTTCCTACGAGCAGTACTTC.

V gene TRBV19 combines with J gene TRBJ2-7; unclear D gene. Germline values: CDR1 LNHDA, CDR2 SQIVND (reference sequence). The V and J ends lost 1 base and 3 bases respectively, with 7 bases between them. The CDR3 loop spans 13 amino acids. The CDR3 nucleotides read TGTGCCAGTAGTATAGGACCCTTCTACGAGCAGTACTTC. Its protein is CASSIGPFYEQYF.

The genes are TRBV27 and TRBJ2-1; 10 nucleotides match TRBD2. Germline CDR1 and CDR2: MNHEY and SMNVEV (reference sequence). The CDR3 is made up of 15 amino acids. V was clipped by 5 bases and J by 4 bases; unmatched bases: 5. CDR3 sequence reads: CASSPTSGRYNEQFF. CDR3 in DNA: TGTGCCAGCAGTCCGACTAGCGGGCGTTACAATGAGCAGTTCTTC.

V and J are TRBV11-3 and TRBJ2-3, with D possibly being TRBD2 (5 bases). V was trimmed by 5 bases and J by 3 bases, leaving 12 bases between them. Per germline, CDR1 SGHNT and CDR2 YENEEA. There are 14 residues in the CDR3. Written as DNA, the CDR3 is TGTGCCAGCAGCCCCCCCGGGATGACAGATACGCAGTATTTT. This gives the protein CASSPPGMTDTQYF.

The chain combines TRBV19 with TRBJ2-5; TRBD1 aligns across 10 bases. The CDR3 loop spans 13 amino acids. The V gene end was trimmed by 6 bases and the J gene end by 4 bases; junction bases not matched to a gene: 2. Germline-derived CDR1 and CDR2 are LNHDA and SQIVND (reference sequence). CDR3 DNA: TGTGCCAGTAGACGGACAGGGGGAGAGACCCAGTACTTC. Translation gives CASRRTGGETQYF.

Points on this clone: Within the sample, other DNA sequences also encode this same CDR3. The rearrangement uses TRBV7-7 and TRBJ2-1; no reliable D call. Trimming left V 4 bases short and J 3 bases short, with 7 bases between. The CDR3 sequence is 13 residues long. From germline, CDR1 is SSHAT and CDR2 FNYEAQ (reference sequence). DNA of the CDR3: TGTGCCAGCAGCTCGACAAGCTACAATGAGCAGTTCTTC. Its translation is CASSSTSYNEQFF.

Here the CDR3 DNA reads TGTGCCAGCAGTTCGACCTACGAGCAGTACTTC. It translates to CASSSTYEQYF. The chain recombines TRBV6-5 with TRBJ2-7; D is unresolved. The germline V and J ends were trimmed by 4 bases and 2 bases, with 3 bases remaining between them. This CDR3 has 11 amino acids. In germline, CDR1 is MNHEY, CDR2 SVGAGI.

For the CDR3, the DNA is TGTGCCAGCAGCTTGGGGCAGGGGGTAGATACGCAGTATTTT. It specifies CASSLGQGVDTQYF. V is TRBV5-4 and J is TRBJ2-3; 7 bases fit TRBD1. CDR3 length equals 14 residues. J gave up 5 bases and V 0 bases, and 3 bases lay outside the gene matches. CDR1 and CDR2 from the germline V gene are SGHNT and YYREEE (reference sequence).

The CDR3 protein is CSVEGAGVFEQFF. In DNA, the CDR3 is TGCAGCGTTGAAGGAGCGGGAGTGTTTGAGCAGTTCTTC. The chain is built from TRBV29-1 and TRBJ2-1; 8 bases map to TRBD2. This CDR3 spans 13 amino acids. Germline loops: CDR1 SQVTM, CDR2 ANQGSEA. J lost 9 bases, V lost 1 base, and 5 bases had no gene match.

The chain recombines TRBV7-8 with TRBJ2-5; 7 nucleotides match TRBD2. The CDR3 sequence is 16 residues long. Germline loops: CDR1 SGHVS, CDR2 FQNEAQ. The V segment lost 5 bases and the J segment 3 bases; nucleotides outside the gene matches: 12. As DNA, the CDR3 is TGTGCCAGCAGCCCCCTGCGGGGGACTGCTAAAGAGACCCAGTACTTC. Protein: CASSPLRGTAKETQYF.

This chain uses TRBV5-1 with TRBJ1-2; 8 nucleotides match TRBD1. The germline V gene encodes CDR1 SGHRS and CDR2 YFSETQ. V trimming: 4 bases; J trimming: 2 bases; junction bases outside the gene matches: 4. CDR3 length equals 14 residues. CDR3 DNA sequence: TGCGCCAGCAGCCGCGGACAGGGAAACTATGGCTACACCTTC. It codes for CASSRGQGNYGYTF.

The gene calls are TRBV15 and TRBJ2-1; TRBD1 agrees at 7 bases. The V gene end was trimmed by 0 bases and the J gene end by 0 bases; junction bases not matched to a gene: 5. There are 17 residues in the CDR3. Germline CDR1 reads LNHNV; CDR2 reads YYDKDF (reference sequence). CDR3 bases: TGTGCCACCAGCAGAGATAAGACAGGGAGCTCCTACAATGAGCAGTTCTTC. Translation gives CATSRDKTGSSYNEQFF.

This chain uses TRBV5-1 with TRBJ1-6, with 10 bases identical to TRBD1. The V segment lost 4 bases and the J segment 9 bases; nucleotides outside the gene matches: 7. This CDR3 contains 15 residues. The germline gives CDR1 SGHRS, CDR2 YFSETQ. The CDR3 region has the DNA TGCGCCAGCAGCCCCTGGGGACAGGGGCCTTCACCCCTCCACTTT. Its protein product is CASSPWGQGPSPLHF. Looking up the rest from reference TRBV5-1 and TRBJ1-6 gives the full variable domain: KAGVTQTPRYLIKTRGQQVTLSCSPISGHRSVSWYQQTPGQGLQFLFEYFSETQRNKGNFPGRFSGRQFSNSRSEMNVSTLELGDSALYLCASSPWGQGPSPLHFGNGTRLTVT.

The chain couples TRBV4-1 to TRBJ1-1; TRBD1 agrees at 7 bases. Germline lookup yields CDR1 MGHRA and CDR2 YSYEKL. V dropped 5 bases and J dropped 3; count of bases not matched to a gene: 6. The CDR3 has 14 residues. This CDR3 reads CASSYRQGDTEAFF. As DNA, the CDR3 is TGCGCCAGCAGCTACCGACAGGGCGACACTGAAGCTTTCTTT.

This clone was seen only once. The chain links TRBV7-3 to TRBJ2-7; D remains unclear. V lost 1 base to trimming and J lost 0 bases, with 13 bases between them. The CDR3 covers 16 residues. The germline V gene encodes CDR1 SGHTA and CDR2 FQGTGA. The DNA for the CDR3 is TGTGCCAGCAGCTTAAGGAGATTAAGGAGCTCCTACGAGCAGTACTTC. The encoded protein is CASSLRRLRSSYEQYF.

This chain joins TRBV4-3 and TRBJ2-5; TRBD1 might be the D (6 bases). Trimming removed 0 bases at V and 2 bases at J, with 13 bases between. CDR1 and CDR2 (germline): LGHNA, YSLEER. CDR3 size: 16 residues. For the CDR3, the DNA is TGCGCCAGCAGCCAAGATGGGAATACAGGGCAAGAGACCCAGTACTTC. Its translation is CASSQDGNTGQETQYF.

V is TRBV2 and J is TRBJ1-2; D gene ambiguous. From germline, CDR1 is SNHLY and CDR2 FYNNEI. Trimming shortened V by 1 base and J by 6 bases, and 12 bases separated the two germline ends. The CDR3 contains 14 residues. In nucleotides, the CDR3 is TGTGCCAGCAGTGAAGGCCGACTTCCCAATGGCTACACCTTC. This sequence encodes CASSEGRLPNGYTF.

The chain couples TRBV5-5 to TRBJ2-7; tentative D call: TRBD2 (6 bases). Germline V gives CDR1 SGHKS, CDR2 YYEKEE (reference sequence). V lost 4 bases, J lost 2 bases, and 19 bases lay in between. The CDR3 runs 16 residues. The CDR3 DNA reads TGTGCCAGCAGCCCATGGCGGGGCCCTCAGGCCTACGAGCAGTACTTC. Protein product: CASSPWRGPQAYEQYF.

The CDR3, as DNA: TGTGCCAGCAGTTGGGATCACGAGCGGGCTTACAATGAGCAGTTCTTC. This encodes CASSWDHERAYNEQFF. The rearrangement joins TRBV27 to TRBJ2-1; D may be TRBD2 (6 bases). Looked up from germline, CDR1 is MNHEY and CDR2 is SMNVEV (reference sequence). V shed 4 bases and J shed 4 bases, with 17 bases lying between them. This CDR3 comprises 16 residues.

CDR3: CASSLVVSQETQYF. For the CDR3, the DNA is TGTGCCAGCAGCTTAGTGGTCAGCCAAGAGACCCAGTACTTC. The V call is TRBV7-9, the J call TRBJ2-5; D gene unclear. Germline-derived CDR1 and CDR2 are SEHNR and FQNEAQ (reference sequence). V lost 1 base, J lost 1 base, and 7 bases lay in between. This CDR3 has 14 amino acids.

The chain employs TRBV28 and TRBJ2-7; 9 bases match TRBD2. Germline values: CDR1 MDHEN, CDR2 SYDVKM. CDR3 length equals 16 residues. After removal of 1 base from V and 5 bases from J, the junction contained 9 bases not matched to a gene. The CDR3 loop reads CASSLSGREGRNEQYF. DNA for the CDR3: TGTGCCAGCAGTTTATCTGGGCGGGAGGGCCGTAACGAGCAGTACTTC.

The J gene is TRBJ2-7, the V gene TRBV15; D is undetermined. The CDR3 is made up of 15 amino acids. Trimming shortened V by 0 bases and J by 1 base, and 10 bases separated the two germline ends. Germline lookup yields CDR1 LNHNV and CDR2 YYDKDF (reference sequence). DNA for the CDR3: TGTGCCACCAGCAGAGAAGGCAGTACATCCTACGAGCAGTACTTC. Protein: CATSREGSTSYEQYF. The complete variable domain, with remaining parts taken from reference TRBV15 and TRBJ2-7, reads DAMVIQNPRYQVTQFGKPVTLSCSQTLNHNVMYWYQQKSSQAPKLLFHYYDKDFNNEADTPDNFQSRRPNTSFCFLDIRSPGLGDTAMYLCATSREGSTSYEQYFGPGTRLTVT.

V gene TRBV19 combines with J gene TRBJ1-5; D gene ambiguous. Germline V gene lookup returns CDR1 LNHDA and CDR2 SQIVND (reference sequence). Trimming stripped 3 bases from V and 11 bases from J, with 14 bases between. CDR3 length equals 13 residues. This CDR3 reads CASSIAYPPTQHF. CDR3 bases: TGTGCCAGTAGTATTGCCTATCCCCCGACCCAGCATTTT.

The V call is TRBV7-9, the J call TRBJ2-7; D is undetermined. Trimming left V 5 bases short and J 3 bases short, with 11 bases between. Looked up from germline, CDR1 is SEHNR and CDR2 is FQNEAQ (reference sequence). The CDR3 sequence is 13 residues long. Here the CDR3 reads CASSLTLSYEQYF. The DNA for the CDR3 is TGTGCCAGCAGCCTGACCTTAAGCTACGAGCAGTACTTC.

The V gene is TRBV2, the J gene TRBJ2-1; D perhaps matches TRBD2 (5 bases). Germline CDR1 SNHLY, CDR2 FYNNEI. The CDR3 extends over 13 amino acids. V gave up 7 bases and J gave up 7 bases, with 14 bases separating them. The chain's CDR3 is CASTQSGMNEQFF. CDR3 sequence (DNA): TGTGCCAGCACTCAAAGCGGTATGAATGAGCAGTTCTTC.